These 6 T cell receptor beta chains originate from one sample sequenced in a study of Ad26.COV2.S vaccination and SARS-CoV-2 variants. Repertoires were generated with immunoSEQ multiplex PCR, while TCRdb's copy carries only in-frame clones and drops some. The table has about 400,000 clones, 70% to 90% seen once. Treatment of the sample: roughly 20 received Ad26.COV2.S at low or high dose, single or two shots; several received placebo; per-sample allocation not given. Day 63 after the first injection of vaccine or placebo was the sampling time. Sequences were derived from peripheral blood, sampled in a trial of Ad26.COV2.S vaccine versus placebo. All receptors derive from a person between 18 and 65 years old who received the Ad26.COV2.S COVID-19 vaccine or a placebo.

The chain combines TRBV11-2 with TRBJ1-4; 7 nucleotides match TRBD1. The CDR3 covers 14 residues. V shed 1 base and J 8 bases; nucleotides not matched to a gene: 4. CDR1 and CDR2 (germline): SGHAT, FQNNGV. The CDR3 nucleotides read TGTGCCAGCAGCTTAGGAGGGGGCGAAGAAAAACTGTTTTTT. This codes for CASSLGGGEEKLFF.

This clone occurred a few times. V and J are TRBV29-1 and TRBJ1-2; D unresolved. Trimming took off 2 bases at V and 3 bases at J, with 4 bases between the two ends. The CDR3 length is 11 residues. The germline V gene has CDR1 SQVTM and CDR2 ANQGSEA. The CDR3 region is CSVEQDYGYTF. CDR3 in DNA: TGCAGCGTTGAACAGGACTATGGCTACACCTTC.

The rearrangement joins TRBV6-5 to TRBJ1-1, with 8 bases matching TRBD1. This CDR3 region has 16 residues. Trimming at V came to 4 bases and at J to 0 bases, leaving 7 bases not matched to a gene. Germline V gives CDR1 MNHEY, CDR2 SVGAGI. The CDR3 loop is CASSSTGEGMNTEAFF. In DNA form, the CDR3 reads TGTGCCAGCAGTTCGACAGGGGAAGGCATGAACACTGAAGCTTTCTTT.

The chain employs TRBV5-4 and TRBJ2-5; either TRBD1 or TRBD2 may fit D (5 bases each). Germline CDR1 reads SGHNT; CDR2 reads YYREEE (reference sequence). The CDR3 runs 16 residues. Trimming removed 0 bases from V and 5 bases from J, with 17 bases in between. The CDR3 DNA reads TGTGCCAGCAGCTTGGCCGTGGGGACGGTCGGGGAGACCCAGTACTTC. Protein: CASSLAVGTVGETQYF. The full variable domain, in which reference TRBV5-4 and TRBJ2-5 provide the parts outside the CDR3, is ETGVTQSPTHLIKTRGQQVTLRCSSQSGHNTVSWYQQALGQGPQFIFQYYREEENGRGNFPPRFSGLQFPNYSSELNVNALELDDSALYLCASSLAVGTVGETQYFGPGTRLLVL.

The V gene is TRBV7-8, the J gene TRBJ1-4; D not certain. Per germline, CDR1 SGHVS and CDR2 FQNEAQ. The V and J ends lost 4 bases and 8 bases respectively, with 14 bases between them. The CDR3 sequence is 14 residues long. The CDR3 reads CASSSRPGLEKLFF. CDR3 nucleotides: TGTGCCAGCAGCTCACGACCGGGTTTGGAAAAACTGTTTTTT. The full variable domain, completed using reference TRBV7-8 and TRBJ1-4, is GAGVSQSPRYKVAKRGQDVALRCDPISGHVSLFWYQQALGQGPEFLTYFQNEAQLDKSGLPSDRFFAERPEGSVSTLKIQRTQQEDSAVYLCASSSRPGLEKLFFGSGTQLSVL.

CDR3 loop: CASSQEVGLRTDTQYF. The CDR3 DNA reads as TGTGCCAGCAGCCAAGAGGTGGGGCTACGCACAGATACGCAGTATTTT. This sequence joins TRBV4-2 and TRBJ2-3; possibly TRBD1 for D (5 bases). The germline V and J ends were trimmed by 0 bases and 1 base, with 11 bases remaining between them. Germline assignment: CDR1 LGHNA and CDR2 YNFKEQ. The CDR3 totals 16 residues.